A single TCR beta chain is shown here with its context. V lost 0 bases and J 9 bases, leaving 21 bases between the germline ends. Per germline, CDR1 MNHNS and CDR2 SASEGT. The CDR3 is made up of 17 amino acids. The sample originates from a study of cytomegalovirus exposure and HLA in healthy donors. It was with 60 Vbeta and 13 Jbeta primers that the PCR ran. This table comes from immunoSEQ multiplex PCR, and its TCRdb copy is limited to in-frame clones, with some not included. The sample contains fewer than 200,000 clones, approximately 71% of which appear only once. The sample was PBMCs. V usage is TRBV6-1 and J usage is TRBJ1-5; D not resolved. This clonotype originated in a woman younger than 30 in good health and CMV-seropositive. CDR3 nucleotide sequence: TGTGCCAGCAGTGAAGCGCGTCTTTCTGGCGGAGAAAGGCCCCAGCATTTT. Encoded protein: CASSEARLSGGERPQHF.